This TCR beta chain was profiled in a study of beta chain features in type 1 diabetes. Study observations and caveats: PCR could preferentially amplify shorter templates, alike in patients and controls. Researchers report that Type 1 diabetes patients had moderately but significantly shorter TCRB CDR3s across all four CD4+ subsets. For type 1 diabetes patients, VDJ junctions showed fewer insertions and more deletions. Healthy donors had naive, central memory and Treg TCRB repertoires that appeared less similar than those seen among patients.

As every portion of the isolated RNA was reverse transcribed, the sequencing read expressed TCRB transcripts. Some clones are missing from TCRdb's copy, which holds only in-frame ones; the method was immunoSEQ multiplex PCR. The sample has around 250,000 clones, roughly 22% seen once. As concerns this clone: Its antigen is unidentified.

The CDR3 runs 14 residues. Germline CDR1 is SGHAT and CDR2 is FQDESV (reference sequence). V shed 5 bases and J 7 bases; nucleotides not matched to a gene: 8. This sequence originates from a woman in her thirties or forties with type 1 diabetes. The genes are TRBV11-1 and TRBJ2-7; 10 positions agree with TRBD1. Sequenced: naive CD4+ T cells from blood. The CDR3 DNA reads TGTGCCAGCAGCAGTCGACAGGGGGCTGGAGAGCAGTACTTC. Amino acids: CASSSRQGAGEQYF. Looking up the rest from reference TRBV11-1 and TRBJ2-7 gives the full variable domain: EAEVAQSPRYKITEKSQAVAFWCDPISGHATLYWYRQILGQGPELLVQFQDESVVDDSQLPKDRFSAERLKGVDSTLKIQPAELGDSAMYLCASSSRQGAGEQYFGPGTRLTVT.